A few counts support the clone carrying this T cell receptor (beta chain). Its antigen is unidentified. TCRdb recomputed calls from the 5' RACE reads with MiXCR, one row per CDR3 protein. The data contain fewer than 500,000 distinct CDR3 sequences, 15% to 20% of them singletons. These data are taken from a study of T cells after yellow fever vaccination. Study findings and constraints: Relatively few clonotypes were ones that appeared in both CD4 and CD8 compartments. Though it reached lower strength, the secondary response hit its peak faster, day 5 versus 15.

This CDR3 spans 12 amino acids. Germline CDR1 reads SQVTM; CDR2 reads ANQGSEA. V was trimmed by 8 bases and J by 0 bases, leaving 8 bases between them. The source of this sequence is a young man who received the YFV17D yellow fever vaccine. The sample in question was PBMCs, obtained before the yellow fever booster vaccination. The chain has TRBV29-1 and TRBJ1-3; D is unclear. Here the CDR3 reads CSTQSSGNTIYF. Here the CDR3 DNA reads TGCAGCACCCAGAGCTCTGGAAACACCATATATTTT.